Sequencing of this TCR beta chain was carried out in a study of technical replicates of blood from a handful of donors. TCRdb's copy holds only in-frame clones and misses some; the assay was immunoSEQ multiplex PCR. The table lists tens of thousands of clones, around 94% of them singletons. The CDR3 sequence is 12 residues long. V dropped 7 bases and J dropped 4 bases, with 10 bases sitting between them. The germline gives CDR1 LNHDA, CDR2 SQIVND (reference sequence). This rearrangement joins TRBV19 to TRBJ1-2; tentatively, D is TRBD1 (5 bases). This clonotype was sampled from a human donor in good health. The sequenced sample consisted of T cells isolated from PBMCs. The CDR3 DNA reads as TGTGCCAGTACTCCGGACACCTATGGCTACACCTTC. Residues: CASTPDTYGYTF. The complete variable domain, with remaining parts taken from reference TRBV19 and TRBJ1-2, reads DGGITQSPKYLFRKEGQNVTLSCEQNLNHDAMYWYRQDPGQGLRLIYYSQIVNDFQKGDIAEGYSVSREKKESFPLTVTSAQKNPTAFYLCASTPDTYGYTFGSGTRLTVV.